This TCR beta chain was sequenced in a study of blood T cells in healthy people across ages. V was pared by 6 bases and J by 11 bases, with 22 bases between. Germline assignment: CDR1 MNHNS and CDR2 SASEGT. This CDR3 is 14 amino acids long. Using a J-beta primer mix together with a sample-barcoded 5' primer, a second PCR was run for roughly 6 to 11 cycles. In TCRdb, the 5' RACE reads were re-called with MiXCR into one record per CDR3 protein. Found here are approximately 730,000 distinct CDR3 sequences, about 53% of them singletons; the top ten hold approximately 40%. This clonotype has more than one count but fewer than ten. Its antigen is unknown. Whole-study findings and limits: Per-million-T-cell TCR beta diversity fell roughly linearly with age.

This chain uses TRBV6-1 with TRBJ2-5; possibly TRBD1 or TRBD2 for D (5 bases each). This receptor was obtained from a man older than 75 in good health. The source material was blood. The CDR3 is CASRNPGAGNEQYF. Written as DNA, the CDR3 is TGTGCCAGCAGGAACCCCGGGGCAGGCAATGAGCAGTACTTC.